This is a list of T cell receptor beta chains from one sample in a study of OX40 agonist ivuxolimab in advanced cancers. The data were produced by immunoSEQ multiplex PCR, yet TCRdb's version contains in-frame clones alone and is incomplete. The sample lists fewer than 85,000 clones, just under 95% occurring once. Here the sequenced sample was CD4+ or CD8+ T cells sorted from blood, taken in a trial of the OX40 agonist ivuxolimab. The receptors come from an adult with an advanced solid tumor such as melanoma, head and neck, liver or kidney cancer. Both conserved end residues are part of each CDR3. The order of the fields is J gene, D gene, V gene, CDR3 protein, CDR3 DNA. The D gene is left open where the match is weak.

>TRBJ2-1|TRBD2|TRBV13
CASSLGGALAGQFF
TGTGCCAGCAGCTTAGGTGGGGCACTAGCGGGGCAGTTCTTC
>TRBJ1-1|.|TRBV6-5
CASSYSRITEAFF
TGTGCCAGCAGTTACTCGAGAATCACTGAAGCTTTCTTT
>TRBJ2-1|TRBD2|TRBV7-8
CASTIPGASGIISVYNEQFF
TGTGCCAGCACCATACCCGGGGCTAGCGGCATTATTAGCGTTTACAATGAGCAGTTCTTC
>TRBJ1-1|.|TRBV9
CASSVTEAFF
TGTGCCAGCAGCGTGACTGAAGCTTTCTTT
>TRBJ2-3|.|TRBV7-9
CASSLGTTPSTDTQYF
TGTGCCAGCAGCTTAGGTACTACCCCTAGCACAGATACGCAGTATTTT
>TRBJ2-7|TRBD2|TRBV10-3
CAISETSGGVHEQYF
TGTGCCATCAGTGAGACTAGCGGGGGGGTCCACGAGCAGTACTTC
>TRBJ1-1|.|TRBV5-5
CASSPARTMNTEAFF
TGTGCCAGCAGCCCAGCACGTACCATGAACACTGAAGCTTTCTTT
>TRBJ1-2|.|TRBV27
CASTPLWDTDTNYGYTF
TGTGCCAGCACTCCACTCTGGGACACCGACACTAACTATGGCTACACCTTC
>TRBJ2-7|.|TRBV27
CASTPSGQGFYEQYF
TGTGCCAGCACTCCTTCCGGGCAGGGGTTTTACGAGCAGTACTTC
>TRBJ1-3|.|TRBV9
CASSVDWGTSGNTIYF
TGTGCCAGCAGCGTAGATTGGGGAACCTCTGGAAACACCATATATTTT
>TRBJ1-6|.|TRBV5-1
CASSLAEGDSPLHF
TGCGCCAGCAGCTTGGCGGAGGGTGATTCACCCCTCCACTTT
>TRBJ1-5|TRBD1|TRBV19
CASKGTGSQPQHF
TGTGCCAGTAAAGGGACAGGGAGTCAGCCCCAGCATTTT
>TRBJ1-5|.|TRBV10-3
CAISESGDQPQHF
TGTGCCATCAGTGAGTCGGGGGATCAGCCCCAGCATTTT
>TRBJ2-5|.|TRBV5-4
CASSSLDQAYQETQYF
TGTGCCAGCAGCTCCCTCGATCAGGCCTACCAAGAGACCCAGTACTTC
>TRBJ2-7|TRBD2|TRBV5-1
CASSLAGLAAYEQYF
TGCGCCAGCAGCTTAGCGGGACTAGCGGCCTACGAGCAGTACTTC
>TRBJ1-1|TRBD1|TRBV7-2
CASSLAGQGNTEAFF
TGTGCCAGCAGCTTAGCGGGACAGGGGAACACTGAAGCTTTCTTT